This T cell receptor beta chain appears in the sequencing data of a study of neurological immune-mediated disorders. Study conclusions and caveats: Expansion of TCR clones was greatest in HTLV-1-associated myelopathy and smallest in multiple sclerosis, where it fell below that of healthy controls.

This clonotype was observed at least ten times. The antigen is not known. Germline CDR1 SQVTM, CDR2 ANQGSEA. This CDR3 region has 15 residues. Germline trimming cut 0 bases from V and 5 bases from J; bases unmatched to any gene: 9. TCRdb re-derived calls from the 5' RACE reads in MiXCR, one entry per CDR3 protein. The profile shows around 25,000 distinct CDR3 sequences, 13% of them singletons. V is TRBV29-1 and J is TRBJ1-1, with 7 nucleotides matching TRBD1. Sequences were obtained from PBMCs. The source is a woman aged 40 to 55 with HTLV-1-associated myelopathy (HAM/TSP). CDR3 sequence: CSVEDPYRGRTEAFF. In nucleotides, the CDR3 is TGCAGCGTTGAAGATCCATACAGGGGAAGAACTGAAGCTTTCTTT.